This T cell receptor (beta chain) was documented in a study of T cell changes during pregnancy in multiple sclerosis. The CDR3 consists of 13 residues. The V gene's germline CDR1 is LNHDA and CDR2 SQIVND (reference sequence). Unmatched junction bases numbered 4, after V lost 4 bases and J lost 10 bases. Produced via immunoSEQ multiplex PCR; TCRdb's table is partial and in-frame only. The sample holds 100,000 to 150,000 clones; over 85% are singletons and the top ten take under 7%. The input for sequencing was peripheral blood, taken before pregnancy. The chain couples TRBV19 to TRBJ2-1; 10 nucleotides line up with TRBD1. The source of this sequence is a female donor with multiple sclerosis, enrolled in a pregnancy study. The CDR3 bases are TGTGCCAGTAGTACGGGACAGGGGTTAGAGCAGTTCTTC. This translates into CASSTGQGLEQFF.